The 18 T cell receptor beta chains presented below share a single source sample, sequenced in a study of T-cell reconstitution after alpha-beta-depleted transplantation in children. Researchers prepared the TCRbeta library using unique molecular identifiers, the study reports. TCRdb called the PCR reads again in MiXCR, with one record for every CDR3 protein. The sample consists of 490,000 or so distinct CDR3 sequences, roughly 10% of them appearing once. This sample comprised PBMCs, obtained before TCRalphabeta/CD19-depleted stem cell transplant. These receptors all come from a child aged 2 to 10 with inherited bone marrow failure, due to receive a stem cell transplant.

The table lists this clonotype with many counts. The rearrangement uses TRBV9 and TRBJ1-4, with TRBD1 matching over 9 bases. J lost 7 bases, V lost 4 bases, and 5 bases had no gene match. There are 14 residues in the CDR3. Looked up from germline, CDR1 is SGDLS and CDR2 is YYNGEE. In DNA form, the CDR3 reads TGTGCCAGCAGCAGGACAGGGGAGAGTGAAAAACTGTTTTTT. Protein sequence: CASSRTGESEKLFF.

Details on this clonotype: It is likely a read error, because the conserved phenylalanine at the end of the CDR3 is missing. CDR3 in amino acids: CASSLDGYNEQFL. The CDR3 bases are TGTGCCAGCAGTTTGGACGGTTACAATGAGCAGTTCCTC. The chain has TRBV12-3 or TRBV12-4 and TRBJ2-1, with D unresolved. The CDR3 is 13 amino acids. Trimming removed 3 bases from V and 4 bases from J, with 7 bases in between.

The chain has TRBV27 and TRBJ2-1, with TRBD2 matching over 7 bases. The V and J ends lost 6 bases and 4 bases, in that order; junction bases with no gene match: 12. The germline V gene has CDR1 MNHEY and CDR2 SMNVEV (reference sequence). The CDR3 sequence is 16 residues long. The CDR3 region has the DNA TGTGCCAGCAGCCCCGGTAGGGAGGGGATATACAATGAGCAGTTCTTC. Translated: CASSPGREGIYNEQFF.

The sample holds many counts of this clonotype. The chain employs TRBV7-2 and TRBJ2-7; the D gene is possibly TRBD1 (6 bases). Germline CDR1 is SGHTA and CDR2 is FQGNSA. V was trimmed by 4 bases and J by 6 bases, leaving 10 bases between them. CDR3 size: 12 residues. Here the CDR3 DNA reads TGTGCCAGCAGCTACAGGGAAGGCGAGCAGTACTTC. Translating it yields CASSYREGEQYF.

The chain carries TRBV6-7 and TRBJ2-6; 7 bases align to TRBD1. TRBV6-7 is an open reading frame whose function is uncertain. Unmatched junction bases numbered 3, after V lost 6 bases and J lost 1 base. This CDR3 is 15 amino acids long. The CDR3 protein is CASREQGSGANVLTF. For the CDR3, the DNA is TGTGCCAGCAGAGAACAGGGGTCTGGGGCCAACGTCCTGACTTTC.

This clonotype was observed many times. V gene TRBV12-3 or TRBV12-4 combines with J gene TRBJ1-3; D unresolved. This CDR3 is built from 11 residues. V lost 7 bases and J lost 4, with 5 bases in between. The CDR3 is CASIGGNTIYF. In DNA form, the CDR3 reads TGTGCCAGCATAGGGGGAAACACCATATATTTT.

This clonotype showed up many times. The chain is built from TRBV20-1 and TRBJ2-1; TRBD2 matches at 11 bases. This CDR3 contains 15 residues. Germline V gives CDR1 DFQATT, CDR2 SNEGSKA (reference sequence). The CDR3 loop reads CRGLGGTSGALGQFF. The CDR3 DNA reads TGCAGGGGACTTGGAGGGACTAGCGGAGCCCTGGGGCAGTTCTTC.

This clonotype has a count of ten or more. The rearrangement joins TRBV12-3 or TRBV12-4 to TRBJ2-1; TRBD2 matches 11 bases. J was trimmed by 4 bases and V by 6 bases; bases with no gene match: 5. This CDR3 comprises 15 residues. Here the CDR3 reads CASSELAGVYNEQFF. DNA of the CDR3: TGTGCCAGCAGCGAACTAGCGGGAGTATACAATGAGCAGTTCTTC.

This clonotype occurred many times. The chain combines TRBV11-2 with TRBJ2-3; a weak D match, TRBD1 (5 bases). The ends were cut back, 0 bases at V and 0 bases at J, with 13 bases in the middle. From germline, CDR1 is SGHAT and CDR2 FQNNGV. This CDR3 spans 17 amino acids. The CDR3 loop is CASSLDKGKSSTDTQYF. Written as DNA, the CDR3 is TGTGCCAGCAGCTTAGATAAGGGGAAATCTAGCACAGATACGCAGTATTTT.

This clonotype was observed at least ten times. The CDR3 loop is CASSPPGSTDTQYF. The CDR3 bases are TGTGCCAGCAGTCCACCGGGTTCGACAGATACGCAGTATTTT. The chain has TRBV28 and TRBJ2-3; D gene unclear. With 5 bases removed from V and 3 bases from J, the gap between germline ends came to 12 bases. Germline loops: CDR1 MDHEN, CDR2 SYDVKM. The length of the CDR3 is 14 residues.

This chain uses TRBV6-1 with TRBJ2-2; 13 bases fit TRBD2. This CDR3 region has 16 residues. V was pared by 6 bases and J by 5 bases, with 6 bases of the junction left unmatched. Germline values: CDR1 MNHNS, CDR2 SASEGT. CDR3 protein: CASRGLAGTRTGELFF. The CDR3 DNA reads TGTGCCAGCAGGGGACTAGCGGGAACGCGGACCGGGGAGCTGTTTTTT.

In nucleotides, the CDR3 is TGTGCCAGCTCCCCGACAGGCACAGATACGCAGTATTTT. It encodes CASSPTGTDTQYF. This chain connects TRBV18 to TRBJ2-3, with TRBD1 as a possible D gene (5 bases). V was trimmed by 6 bases and J by 1 base, leaving 8 bases between them. Germline values: CDR1 KGHSH, CDR2 LQKENI. CDR3 length equals 13 residues.

The sample holds a few counts of this clonotype. The chain is built from TRBV23-1 and TRBJ1-5; D remains unclear. TRBV23-1 is filed as an ORF, its function uncertain. Trimming removed 4 bases at V and 6 bases at J, with 22 bases between. The CDR3 spans 17 residues. DNA of the CDR3: TGCGCCAGCAGTCCCGAGGACTACCTAATAATCGCTCAGCCCCAGCATTTT. It translates to CASSPEDYLIIAQPQHF.

Ten or more counts support this clonotype. The chain combines TRBV18 with TRBJ2-5; no reliable D call. With 4 bases removed from V and 5 bases from J, the gap between germline ends came to 11 bases. CDR1 is KGHSH, CDR2 LQKENI, per germline. The CDR3 is 13 amino acids. CDR3 nucleotide sequence: TGTGCCAGCTCACGGACCCTGGTCGAGACCCAGTACTTC. Translation gives CASSRTLVETQYF.

The V call is TRBV29-1, the J call TRBJ1-4; D unclear. This CDR3 is 13 amino acids long. Germline lookup yields CDR1 SQVTM and CDR2 ANQGSEA. The V gene lost 7 bases and the J gene lost 1 base, with 10 bases spanning the gap. CDR3 sequence reads: CSAKQETNEKLFF. CDR3 DNA: TGCAGCGCTAAACAAGAAACTAATGAAAAACTGTTTTTT.

This clonotype appeared many times. J is TRBJ2-2 and V is TRBV27; D not certain. The CDR3 length is 13 residues. Trimming took 2 bases from V and 4 from J, leaving 5 bases between them. Per the germline V gene, CDR1 is MNHEY and CDR2 is SMNVEV (reference sequence). The CDR3 sequence: CASSLVITGELFF. The CDR3, as DNA: TGTGCCAGCAGTTTAGTTATCACCGGGGAGCTGTTTTTT.

This clonotype has more than one count but fewer than ten. The rearrangement joins TRBV19 to TRBJ2-3, with unresolved D. CDR1 is LNHDA and CDR2 is SQIVND in the germline V gene (reference sequence). CDR3 length equals 13 residues. Trimming took off 10 bases at V and 1 base at J, with 12 bases between the two ends. The CDR3 coding sequence is TGTGCCACCCGCCTTGGGGGCACAGATACGCAGTATTTT. It encodes CATRLGGTDTQYF.

This clonotype came up many times. The rearrangement links TRBV20-1 to TRBJ2-5; TRBD1 matches at 8 bases. Germline CDR1 DFQATT, CDR2 SNEGSKA (reference sequence). The CDR3 is 13 residues long. Losses at the gene ends were 1 base for V and 10 bases for J; bases not matched to a gene: 8. This CDR3 is CSARVRTGHGQYF. The CDR3 nucleotides are TGCAGTGCTAGAGTTCGGACAGGGCACGGCCAGTACTTC.